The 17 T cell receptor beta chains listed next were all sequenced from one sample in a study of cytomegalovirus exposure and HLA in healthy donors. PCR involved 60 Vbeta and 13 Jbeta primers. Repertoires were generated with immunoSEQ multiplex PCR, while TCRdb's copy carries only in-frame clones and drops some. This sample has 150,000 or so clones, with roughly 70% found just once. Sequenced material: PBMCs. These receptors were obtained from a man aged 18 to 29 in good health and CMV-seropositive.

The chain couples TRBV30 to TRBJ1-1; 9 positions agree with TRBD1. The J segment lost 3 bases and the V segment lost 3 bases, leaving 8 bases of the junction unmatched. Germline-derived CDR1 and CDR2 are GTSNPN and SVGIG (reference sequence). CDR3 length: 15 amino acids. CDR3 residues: CAWSHTTGGDTEAFF. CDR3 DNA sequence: TGTGCCTGGAGCCATACGACAGGGGGAGACACTGAAGCTTTCTTT.

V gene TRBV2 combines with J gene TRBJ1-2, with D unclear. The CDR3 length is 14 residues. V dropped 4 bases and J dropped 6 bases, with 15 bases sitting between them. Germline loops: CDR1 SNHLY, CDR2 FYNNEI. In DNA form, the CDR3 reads TGTGCCAGCAGTGTAGTGGGTTCTCGGGATGGCTACACCTTC. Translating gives CASSVVGSRDGYTF.

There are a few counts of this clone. In DNA, the CDR3 is TGTGCCAGCAGCTCGGCCGGGACAGGCTATGGCTACACCTTC. Translation: CASSSAGTGYGYTF. This sequence joins TRBV5-6 and TRBJ1-2; TRBD1 matches 8 bases. The junction had 5 bases not matched to a gene; V was cut back by 3 bases and J by 4 bases. The length of the CDR3 is 14 residues. From germline, CDR1 is SGHDT and CDR2 YYEEEE.

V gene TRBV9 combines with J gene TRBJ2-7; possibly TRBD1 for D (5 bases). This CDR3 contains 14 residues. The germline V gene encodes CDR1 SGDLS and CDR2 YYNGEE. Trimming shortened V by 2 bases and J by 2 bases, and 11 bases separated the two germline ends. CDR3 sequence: CASSVGRATYEQYF. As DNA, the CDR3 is TGTGCCAGCAGCGTCGGCAGGGCAACCTACGAGCAGTACTTC.

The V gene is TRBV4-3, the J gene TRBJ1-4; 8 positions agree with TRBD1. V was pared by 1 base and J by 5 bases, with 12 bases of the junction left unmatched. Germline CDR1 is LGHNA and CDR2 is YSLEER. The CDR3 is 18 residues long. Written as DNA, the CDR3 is TGCGCCAGCAGCCAAGCGGGCAGGGGGCATACTGAAAATGAAAAACTGTTTTTT. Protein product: CASSQAGRGHTENEKLFF.

The CDR3 sequence is CASSAGTDSSYEQYF. Here the CDR3 DNA reads TGTGCCAGCAGTGCCGGGACAGATTCCTCCTACGAGCAGTACTTC. The rearrangement joins TRBV28 to TRBJ2-7; 7 nucleotides line up with TRBD1. CDR1 MDHEN and CDR2 SYDVKM come from the germline V gene. The CDR3 runs to 15 residues. With 5 bases clipped from V and 0 bases from J, the junction kept 7 bases outside the gene matches. Complete variable domain (other parts from reference TRBV28 and TRBJ2-7): DVKVTQSSRYLVKRTGEKVFLECVQDMDHENMFWYRQDPGLGLRLIYFSYDVKMKEKGDIPEGYSVSREKKERFSLILESASTNQTSMYLCASSAGTDSSYEQYFGPGTRLTVT.

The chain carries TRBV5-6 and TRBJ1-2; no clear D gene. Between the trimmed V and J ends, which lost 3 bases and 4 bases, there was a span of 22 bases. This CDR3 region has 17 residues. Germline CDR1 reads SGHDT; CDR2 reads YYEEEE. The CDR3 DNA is TGTGCCAGCAGCTCACGCCCGGCGTCAGGACTCCTCTATGGCTACACCTTC. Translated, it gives CASSSRPASGLLYGYTF. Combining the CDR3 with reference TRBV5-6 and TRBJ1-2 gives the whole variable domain DAGVTQSPTHLIKTRGQQVTLRCSPKSGHDTVSWYQQALGQGPQFIFQYYEEEERQRGNFPDRFSGHQFPNYSSELNVNALLLGDSALYLCASSSRPASGLLYGYTFGSGTRLTVV.

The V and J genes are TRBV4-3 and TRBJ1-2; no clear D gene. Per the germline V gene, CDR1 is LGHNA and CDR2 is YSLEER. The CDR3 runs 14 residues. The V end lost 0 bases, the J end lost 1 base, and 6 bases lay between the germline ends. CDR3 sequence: CASSQDRNNYGYTF. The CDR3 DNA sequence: TGCGCCAGCAGCCAAGACAGGAATAACTATGGCTACACCTTC.

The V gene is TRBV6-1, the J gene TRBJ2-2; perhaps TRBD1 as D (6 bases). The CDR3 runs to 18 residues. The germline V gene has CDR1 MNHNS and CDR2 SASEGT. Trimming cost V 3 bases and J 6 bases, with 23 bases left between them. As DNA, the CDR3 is TGTGCCAGCAGTGATAACTCTCGGGGACATCTTAAGTCCGGGGAGCTGTTTTTT. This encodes CASSDNSRGHLKSGELFF.

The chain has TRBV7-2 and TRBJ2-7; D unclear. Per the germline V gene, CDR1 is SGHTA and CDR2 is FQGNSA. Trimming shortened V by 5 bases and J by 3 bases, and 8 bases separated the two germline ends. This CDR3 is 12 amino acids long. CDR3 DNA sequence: TGTGCCAGCAGCCTAATAGACTACGAGCAGTACTTC. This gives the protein CASSLIDYEQYF.

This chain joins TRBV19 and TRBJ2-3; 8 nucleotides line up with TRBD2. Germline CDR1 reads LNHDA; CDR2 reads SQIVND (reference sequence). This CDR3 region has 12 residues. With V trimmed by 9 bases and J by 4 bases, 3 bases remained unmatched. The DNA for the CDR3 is TGTGCCAGCGGGGGGGCCGCAGATACGCAGTATTTT. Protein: CASGGAADTQYF.

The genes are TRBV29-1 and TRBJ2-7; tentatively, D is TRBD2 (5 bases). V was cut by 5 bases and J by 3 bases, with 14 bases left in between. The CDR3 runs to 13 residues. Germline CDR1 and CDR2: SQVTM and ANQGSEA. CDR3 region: CSVIAEALYEQYF. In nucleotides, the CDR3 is TGCAGCGTTATTGCGGAGGCCCTCTACGAGCAGTACTTC.

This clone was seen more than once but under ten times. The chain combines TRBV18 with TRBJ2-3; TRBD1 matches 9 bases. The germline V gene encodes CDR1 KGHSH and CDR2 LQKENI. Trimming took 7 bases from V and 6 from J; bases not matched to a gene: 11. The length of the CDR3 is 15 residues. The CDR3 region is CASCPPGQGGDTQYF. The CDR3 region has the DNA TGTGCCAGCTGTCCTCCGGGACAGGGAGGGGATACGCAGTATTTT. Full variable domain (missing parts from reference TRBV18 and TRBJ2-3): NAGVMQNPRHLVRRRGQEARLRCSPMKGHSHVYWYRQLPEEGLKFMVYLQKENIIDESGMPKERFSAEFPKEGPSILRIQQVVRGDSAAYFCASCPPGQGGDTQYFGPGTRLTVL.

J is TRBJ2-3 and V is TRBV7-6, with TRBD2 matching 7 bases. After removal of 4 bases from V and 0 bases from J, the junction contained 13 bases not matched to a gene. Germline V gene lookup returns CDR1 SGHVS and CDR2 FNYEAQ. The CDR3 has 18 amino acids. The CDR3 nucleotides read TGTGCCAGCAGCTACTCTTCATCGGGGGGAGGTAGCACAGATACGCAGTATTTT. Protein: CASSYSSSGGGSTDTQYF.

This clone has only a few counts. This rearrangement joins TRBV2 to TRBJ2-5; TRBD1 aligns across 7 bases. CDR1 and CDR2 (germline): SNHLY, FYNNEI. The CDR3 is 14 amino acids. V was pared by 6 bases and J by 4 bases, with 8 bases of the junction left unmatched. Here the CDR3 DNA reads TGTGCCAGCAGGGGACGGACAGGTGTAGAGACCCAGTACTTC. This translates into CASRGRTGVETQYF.

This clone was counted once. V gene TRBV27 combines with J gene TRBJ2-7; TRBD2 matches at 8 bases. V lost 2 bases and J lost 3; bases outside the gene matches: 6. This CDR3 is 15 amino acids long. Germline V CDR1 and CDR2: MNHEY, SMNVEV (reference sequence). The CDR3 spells CASSLRGRPDYEQYF. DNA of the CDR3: TGTGCCAGCAGTTTACGCGGGAGGCCCGACTACGAGCAGTACTTC.

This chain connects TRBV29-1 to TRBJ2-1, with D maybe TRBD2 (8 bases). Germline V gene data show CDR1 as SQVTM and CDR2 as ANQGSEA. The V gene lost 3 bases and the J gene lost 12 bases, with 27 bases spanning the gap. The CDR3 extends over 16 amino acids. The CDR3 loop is CSVDVLAGRGGMRQFF. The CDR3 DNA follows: TGCAGCGTTGATGTTCTAGCGGGCAGGGGGGGAATGAGGCAGTTCTTC.